This entry lists 25 T cell receptor beta chains sequenced from one sample in a study of radiotherapy plus CTLA-4 blockade in lung cancer. Generated by immunoSEQ multiplex PCR, the TCRdb table keeps only in-frame clones and is missing some. The data show some 78,000 clones, around 90% seen once. Sequencing used peripheral blood, obtained from a patient treated with radiotherapy plus ipilimumab. These receptors were collected from a human donor with non-small cell lung cancer who had stable disease on radiotherapy plus ipilimumab.

The table lists this clone with a count of one. The J gene is TRBJ1-2, the V gene TRBV7-2; D unresolved. The CDR3 spans 14 residues. V was shortened by 7 bases and J by 0 bases, with 12 bases between the two germline ends. CDR1 and CDR2 from the germline V gene are SGHTA and FQGNSA. DNA for the CDR3: TGTGCCAGCACCCTGACCCAGGCTAACTATGGCTACACCTTC. This codes for CASTLTQANYGYTF. Combining the CDR3 with reference TRBV7-2 and TRBJ1-2 gives the whole variable domain GAGVSQSPSNKVTEKGKDVELRCDPISGHTALYWYRQSLGQGLEFLIYFQGNSAPDKSGLPSDRFSAERTGGSVSTLTIQRTQQEDSAVYLCASTLTQANYGYTFGSGTRLTVV.

The chain employs TRBV2 and TRBJ1-4, with a tentative D call TRBD1 (5 bases). Trimming pared 4 bases from V and 7 bases from J, leaving 7 bases between. The CDR3 has 12 residues. Looked up from germline, CDR1 is SNHLY and CDR2 is FYNNEI. The CDR3 DNA sequence: TGTGCCAGCAGTGTAGGGGTTGAAAAACTGTTTTTT. Encoded protein: CASSVGVEKLFF.

This chain connects TRBV9 to TRBJ1-1; no reliable D call. V was pared by 3 bases and J by 0 bases, with 6 bases between. CDR1 and CDR2 (germline): SGDLS, YYNGEE. The CDR3 covers 13 residues. DNA of the CDR3: TGTGCCAGCAGCGCGGGGTTGAACACTGAAGCTTTCTTT. This encodes CASSAGLNTEAFF.

The V and J genes are TRBV19 and TRBJ2-3, with 9 bases matching TRBD2. V lost 6 bases and J lost 4; bases outside the gene matches: 20. The CDR3 contains 19 residues. From germline, CDR1 is LNHDA and CDR2 SQIVND (reference sequence). CDR3 nucleotides: TGTGCCAGTAGCCAGTTAGGGTTGGCTAGCGGGATGCCCCCAGATACGCAGTATTTT. Translating it yields CASSQLGLASGMPPDTQYF.

This clone has only a few counts. The genes are TRBV19 and TRBJ1-1, with a weak D call TRBD1 (5 bases). V was clipped by 5 bases and J by 5 bases, with 9 bases between them. This CDR3 is 12 amino acids long. Germline V gives CDR1 LNHDA, CDR2 SQIVND (reference sequence). DNA of the CDR3: TGTGCCAGTAGTTGGGGGGGAACTGAAGCTTTCTTT. Translation gives CASSWGGTEAFF.

This clone was found once. The chain uses TRBV6-6 and TRBJ2-7; D remains ambiguous. The CDR3 totals 11 residues. Germline V gene lookup returns CDR1 MNHNY and CDR2 SVGAGI (reference sequence). V was shortened by 2 bases and J by 6 bases, with 5 bases between the two germline ends. In DNA form, the CDR3 reads TGTGCCAGCAGTTACGGCTCCGAGCAGTACTTC. This gives the protein CASSYGSEQYF.

This rearrangement joins TRBV4-1 to TRBJ2-4; D not resolved. Germline-derived CDR1 and CDR2 are MGHRA and YSYEKL. The CDR3 has 14 residues. Deletions cut 1 base from V and 6 bases from J, with 10 bases between. The CDR3 sequence is CASSQADGGNIQYF. In DNA form, the CDR3 reads TGCGCCAGCAGCCAAGCCGATGGCGGAAACATTCAGTACTTC.

This chain joins TRBV10-3 and TRBJ2-5; D is possibly TRBD2 (6 bases). Germline CDR1 reads ENHRY; CDR2 reads SYGVKD. There are 16 residues in the CDR3. The germline V and J ends were trimmed by 4 bases and 1 base, with 16 bases remaining between them. CDR3 coding DNA: TGTGCCATCAGTGCTTTGAGTAGCGGACCCCAAGAGACCCAGTACTTC. It translates to CAISALSSGPQETQYF.

This clone was detected once. The V and J genes are TRBV5-1 and TRBJ2-5, with D unclear. The CDR3 has 14 amino acids. V lost 0 bases and J 5 bases, leaving 11 bases between the germline ends. Germline V CDR1 and CDR2: SGHRS, YFSETQ. The CDR3 spells CASSLAFGVETQYF. The CDR3 coding sequence is TGCGCCAGCAGCTTGGCCTTTGGCGTTGAGACCCAGTACTTC. Looking up the rest from reference TRBV5-1 and TRBJ2-5 gives the full variable domain: KAGVTQTPRYLIKTRGQQVTLSCSPISGHRSVSWYQQTPGQGLQFLFEYFSETQRNKGNFPGRFSGRQFSNSRSEMNVSTLELGDSALYLCASSLAFGVETQYFGPGTRLLVL.

The DNA of the CDR3 is TGTGCCAGCAGCGGGGGAGGGAGTGACCACTACGAGCAGTACTTC. Translating it yields CASSGGGSDHYEQYF. J is TRBJ2-7 and V is TRBV7-6; TRBD2 matches at 7 bases. Germline CDR1 and CDR2: SGHVS and FNYEAQ. V was pared by 5 bases and J by 3 bases, with 10 bases of the junction left unmatched. The CDR3 consists of 15 residues.

This chain uses TRBV5-4 with TRBJ2-3, with D perhaps matching TRBD1 or TRBD2 (6 bases each). CDR1 and CDR2 from the germline V gene are SGHNT and YYREEE (reference sequence). V was clipped by 6 bases and J by 4 bases, with 18 bases between them. This CDR3 region has 15 residues. DNA for the CDR3: TGTGCCAGCACCCCGAGCCCGGGGGCCGCAGATACGCAGTATTTT. Its protein product is CASTPSPGAADTQYF.

J is TRBJ1-1 and V is TRBV9; 7 nucleotides line up with TRBD1. Trimming cost V 0 bases and J 2 bases; bases outside gene matches: 7. Germline V gene data show CDR1 as SGDLS and CDR2 as YYNGEE. There are 16 residues in the CDR3. The CDR3 sequence is CASSVGAGGINTEAFF. CDR3 bases: TGTGCCAGCAGCGTAGGGGCAGGGGGAATAAACACTGAAGCTTTCTTT.

V gene TRBV11-2 combines with J gene TRBJ2-7; D is undetermined. V gave up 5 bases and J gave up 0 bases, with 8 bases separating them. Germline V lookup: CDR1 SGHAT, CDR2 FQNNGV. CDR3 length equals 13 residues. The CDR3: CASSEGPSYEQYF. The CDR3 DNA reads as TGTGCCAGCAGCGAAGGACCCTCCTACGAGCAGTACTTC.

The chain recombines TRBV5-1 with TRBJ1-1, with a weak D call TRBD1 (6 bases). The germline V gene encodes CDR1 SGHRS and CDR2 YFSETQ. The germline V and J ends were trimmed by 4 bases and 1 base, with 11 bases remaining between them. The CDR3 consists of 14 residues. The CDR3 loop reads CASSAMTGNTEAFF. CDR3 DNA sequence: TGCGCCAGCAGCGCCATGACAGGGAACACTGAAGCTTTCTTT.

The chain uses TRBV7-2 and TRBJ1-2; the D gene is possibly TRBD1 (5 bases). The V end was cut by 2 bases, the J end by 10 bases, with 26 bases between. This CDR3 contains 17 residues. From germline, CDR1 is SGHTA and CDR2 FQGNSA. This CDR3 is CASSLTGRGAGGISYTF. The CDR3 nucleotides read TGTGCCAGCAGCTTAACCGGGCGTGGGGCTGGGGGAATATCCTACACCTTC.

This chain joins TRBV11-2 and TRBJ2-1; D is unresolved. This CDR3 has 11 amino acids. Germline CDR1 and CDR2: SGHAT and FQNNGV. CDR3 in DNA: TGTGCGGTGACCCTCTACAATGAGCAGTTCTTC. It encodes CAVTLYNEQFF.

CDR3 DNA sequence: TGTGCCAGCAGTTTGATTGGACAGGCATCCTACAATGAGCAGTTCTTC. This gives the protein CASSLIGQASYNEQFF. V is TRBV28 and J is TRBJ2-1; 7 bases line up with TRBD1. This CDR3 has 16 residues. The V gene end was trimmed by 3 bases and the J gene end by 1 base; junction bases not matched to a gene: 6. CDR1 is MDHEN, CDR2 SYDVKM, per germline.

The chain recombines TRBV19 with TRBJ1-1; D might be TRBD1 (6 bases). CDR1 is LNHDA and CDR2 is SQIVND in the germline V gene (reference sequence). This CDR3 has 16 amino acids. V gave up 8 bases and J gave up 3 bases, with 22 bases separating them. In DNA form, the CDR3 reads TGTGCCAGTGGAGTCGGGGGGCGGTTAATGGACACTGAAGCTTTCTTT. Translated: CASGVGGRLMDTEAFF.

This clone appeared a single time. The genes are TRBV7-9 and TRBJ2-5; 9 bases align to TRBD1. The J call may be incorrect, as the DNA end agrees better with TRBJ2-7. Germline values: CDR1 SEHNR, CDR2 FQNEAQ (reference sequence). The CDR3 sequence is 14 residues long. CDR3 residues: CASSWTGETYEQYF. The CDR3 nucleotides are TGTGCCAGCAGCTGGACAGGGGAGACCTACGAGCAGTACTTC.

V usage is TRBV27 and J usage is TRBJ2-7; possibly TRBD1 for D (5 bases). Germline CDR1 MNHEY, CDR2 SMNVEV (reference sequence). Trimming stripped 3 bases from V and 7 bases from J, with 16 bases between. The CDR3 contains 14 residues. CDR3 sequence reads: CASSFQDRLREQYF. CDR3 DNA sequence: TGTGCCAGCAGTTTTCAAGACAGATTAAGGGAGCAGTACTTC.

The V and J genes are TRBV11-2 and TRBJ2-7; 8 bases align to TRBD1. Per germline, CDR1 SGHAT and CDR2 FQNNGV. Trimming took 6 bases from V and 3 from J; bases not matched to a gene: 4. The CDR3 has 13 amino acids. CDR3 protein: CASRSDRVYEQYF. CDR3 DNA: TGTGCCAGCAGGTCGGACAGGGTCTACGAGCAGTACTTC.

The rearrangement joins TRBV28 to TRBJ2-5; 8 bases fit TRBD1. CDR1 is MDHEN, CDR2 SYDVKM, per germline. This CDR3 has 17 amino acids. The V gene end was trimmed by 4 bases and the J gene end by 6 bases; junction bases not matched to a gene: 16. The CDR3 sequence is CASSSPATGAARKTQYF. Written as DNA, the CDR3 is TGTGCCAGCAGTTCTCCCGCGACAGGGGCCGCGAGGAAGACCCAGTACTTC.

Written as DNA, the CDR3 is TGTGCCAGCAGCCACACCCCGGGGTCGGTCACAGATACGCAGTATTTT. Translated: CASSHTPGSVTDTQYF. The V and J genes are TRBV14 and TRBJ2-3; D may be TRBD2 (5 bases). Germline V gene data show CDR1 as SGHDN and CDR2 as FVKESK. CDR3 length: 16 residues. V was cut by 3 bases and J by 2 bases, with 15 bases left in between.

This rearrangement joins TRBV4-2 to TRBJ2-2; D is perhaps TRBD1 (6 bases). V lost 1 base and J 5 bases, leaving 14 bases between the germline ends. CDR3 length: 16 amino acids. Germline V lookup: CDR1 LGHNA, CDR2 YNFKEQ. The CDR3 nucleotides read TGTGCCAGCAGCCAAGTCCCACAGGGCGGTACCGGGGAGCTGTTTTTT. It yields the protein CASSQVPQGGTGELFF.

The chain uses TRBV7-9 and TRBJ1-2; 7 bases are a match to TRBD1. From germline, CDR1 is SEHNR and CDR2 FQNEAQ (reference sequence). This CDR3 contains 16 residues. V gave up 1 base and J gave up 4 bases; unmatched junction bases: 9. As DNA, the CDR3 is TGTGCCAGCAGCTTAGATCGGAGGGGGCGGTCCTATGGCTACACCTTC. Translation gives CASSLDRRGRSYGYTF.